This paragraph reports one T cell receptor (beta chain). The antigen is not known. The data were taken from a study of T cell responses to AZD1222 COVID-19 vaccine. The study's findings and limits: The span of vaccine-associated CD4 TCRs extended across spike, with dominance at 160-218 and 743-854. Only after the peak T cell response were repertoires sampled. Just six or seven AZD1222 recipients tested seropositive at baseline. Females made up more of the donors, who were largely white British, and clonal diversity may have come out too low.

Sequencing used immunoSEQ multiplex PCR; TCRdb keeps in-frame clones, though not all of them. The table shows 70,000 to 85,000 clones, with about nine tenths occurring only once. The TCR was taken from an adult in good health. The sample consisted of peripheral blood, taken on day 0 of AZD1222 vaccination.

CDR3 residues: CASSRYTGETGELFF. The CDR3 DNA reads TGTGCCAGCAGCCGATATACAGGGGAAACCGGGGAGCTGTTTTTT. The chain couples TRBV11-2 to TRBJ2-2, with 7 bases aligning to TRBD1. CDR3 length: 15 residues. CDR1 and CDR2 from the germline V gene are SGHAT and FQNNGV. V shed 5 bases and J 5 bases; nucleotides not matched to a gene: 8.